This T cell receptor beta chain emerged from a study of blood T cell repertoires in COVID-19. Across the whole study: From the United States, Italy and Spain came samples of acute and convalescent COVID-19.

Assay used: immunoSEQ multiplex PCR; TCRdb lists only in-frame clones, some missing. The sample yields under 150,000 clones, roughly 79% seen once. The CDR3 covers 13 residues. V dropped 6 bases and J dropped 5 bases, with 11 bases sitting between them. Germline lookup yields CDR1 ENHRY and CDR2 SYGVKD. The sequenced sample consisted of peripheral blood. The clonotype was recovered from a human donor with acute or convalescent COVID-19. The donor label of this sample is uncertain. V usage is TRBV10-3 and J usage is TRBJ2-1; possible D gene TRBD1, 6 bases. CDR3 region: CAIRDSTDNEQFF. The CDR3 DNA reads as TGTGCCATCAGGGACAGTACCGACAATGAGCAGTTCTTC.